The source of this TCR beta chain is a study of T cell responses to AZD1222 COVID-19 vaccine. Method: immunoSEQ multiplex PCR; TCRdb's copy keeps in-frame clones and lacks some. Of under 95,000 clones in the sample, roughly 85% were seen once. The CDR3 extends over 11 amino acids. V was trimmed by 4 bases and J by 7 bases, leaving 7 bases between them. Germline V gene sequence: CDR1 MNHEY, CDR2 SMNVEV (reference sequence). This clone has only one observation. The chain combines TRBV27 with TRBJ2-5; the D gene is possibly TRBD1 (5 bases). The source is an adult in good health. The sample consisted of peripheral blood, taken on day 0 of AZD1222 vaccination. This CDR3 is CASSYQGTQYF. As DNA, the CDR3 is TGTGCCAGCAGTTACCAGGGGACCCAGTACTTC.